The source of this TCR beta chain is a study of T-cell memory formation after mild COVID-19. Study-level points and caveats: CM and EM subsets held most contracting CD4+ clones; EMRA held CD8+ ones.

TCR alpha and TCR beta cDNA libraries carrying sample barcodes and UMIs were produced by 5'RACE using constant-segment primers. TCRdb independently ran MiXCR on the 5' RACE reads; one entry per CDR3 protein. The profile shows approximately 30,000 distinct CDR3 sequences, under 8% of them singletons. Germline V gene sequence: CDR1 SGHDN, CDR2 FVKESK. This CDR3 spans 15 amino acids. Trimming removed 4 bases at V and 0 bases at J, with 12 bases between. In this sample, this clonotype is medium-sized (0.01 to 0.1%). The antigen is unknown. The gene calls are TRBV14 and TRBJ1-1; perhaps TRBD1 as D (5 bases). The sequence derives from a man aged 18 to 30 who had mild COVID-19 (a few samples of this study predate the infection). Cell type and time point are not known. Material: PBMCs or a T cell subset sorted from them (not recorded which). The CDR3, as DNA: TGTGCCAGCAGCCGGGGAGGGGCTTTGAACACTGAAGCTTTCTTT. This codes for CASSRGGALNTEAFF.